Shown below are 31 T cell receptor beta chains from a single sample sequenced in a study of blood T cell repertoires in COVID-19 (dated by TCRdb to about 2020). The library was produced with the immunoSEQ multiplex PCR assay. As stored in TCRdb, this immuneACCESS dataset retains in-frame rearrangements with V and J assigned. A fraction of the clones does not appear; measured against another copy, unresolved V genes explain less than half of the discrepancy, and the remainder lacks a known reason. This sample lists 80,000 to 130,000 clones; roughly 86% were detected once. 5.5% to 8% of the sample is in the top ten clones. Material: peripheral blood. These receptor sequences come from a woman aged 55-70 years with acute or convalescent COVID-19.

V and J are TRBV5-1 and TRBJ2-7; D is perhaps TRBD1 (5 bases). The CDR3 runs to 14 residues. V gave up 4 bases and J gave up 2 bases, with 13 bases separating them. Germline values: CDR1 SGHRS, CDR2 YFSETQ. CDR3 region: CASSVQERTYEQYF. For the CDR3, the DNA is TGCGCCAGCAGCGTACAGGAGAGGACCTACGAGCAGTACTTC.

The V call is TRBV19, the J call TRBJ2-1; D ambiguous. The ends were cut back, 4 bases at V and 0 bases at J, with 7 bases in the middle. The CDR3 is 14 amino acids. Looked up from germline, CDR1 is LNHDA and CDR2 is SQIVND (reference sequence). CDR3 loop: CASSSGNSYNEQFF. In DNA form, the CDR3 reads TGTGCCAGTAGTAGCGGAAACTCCTACAATGAGCAGTTCTTC.

The chain links TRBV3-1 (or the pseudogene TRBV3-2) to TRBJ2-2, with a possible D match to TRBD1 (6 bases). With 6 bases removed from V and 3 bases from J, the gap between germline ends came to 8 bases. Per germline, CDR1 LGHDT and CDR2 YNNKEL (reference sequence). This CDR3 has 13 amino acids. CDR3 residues: CASRGAHTGELFF. As DNA, the CDR3 is TGTGCCAGCAGGGGGGCCCACACCGGGGAGCTGTTTTTT.

The V and J genes are TRBV5-4 and TRBJ2-3; D ambiguous. Trimming pared 0 bases from V and 2 bases from J, leaving 10 bases between. The CDR3 covers 15 residues. Germline CDR1 reads SGHNT; CDR2 reads YYREEE (reference sequence). The CDR3 region is CASSLDGAPTDTQYF. Written as DNA, the CDR3 is TGTGCCAGCAGCTTGGACGGAGCCCCCACAGATACGCAGTATTTT.

The chain employs TRBV2 and TRBJ1-4, with D perhaps matching TRBD1 (5 bases). The ends were cut back, 4 bases at V and 7 bases at J, with 13 bases in the middle. CDR3 length: 14 amino acids. The germline gives CDR1 SNHLY, CDR2 FYNNEI. CDR3 DNA sequence: TGTGCCAGCAGTGGACAGAACGGCGGTGAAAAACTGTTTTTT. It yields the protein CASSGQNGGEKLFF.

V is TRBV10-3 and J is TRBJ2-1, with TRBD1 as a possible D gene (8 bases). CDR3 length equals 16 residues. V lost 9 bases, J lost 3 bases, and 21 bases lay in between. Germline loops: CDR1 ENHRY, CDR2 SYGVKD. CDR3 region: CAIRDRRGEGYNEQFF. Here the CDR3 DNA reads TGTGCCATTCGGGACAGGCGAGGGGAGGGCTACAATGAGCAGTTCTTC.

Here the CDR3 DNA reads TGTGCCTGGAGTGTACCGGGACAGTTCTCGACCTTCAATCAGCCCCAGCATTTT. Amino acid sequence: CAWSVPGQFSTFNQPQHF. The chain links TRBV30 to TRBJ1-5, with TRBD1 matching over 7 bases. V trimming: 0 bases; J trimming: 3 bases; junction bases outside the gene matches: 14. This CDR3 has 18 residues. Germline lookup yields CDR1 GTSNPN and CDR2 SVGIG (reference sequence).

The J gene is TRBJ1-4, the V gene TRBV3-1 (or the pseudogene TRBV3-2); the D gene is possibly TRBD1 (6 bases). Looked up from germline, CDR1 is LGHDT and CDR2 is YNNKEL (reference sequence). V lost 5 bases and J lost 8, with 18 bases in between. This CDR3 is built from 15 residues. CDR3 sequence: CASSNWTELSEKLFF. CDR3 in DNA: TGTGCCAGCAGCAACTGGACAGAGTTATCAGAAAAACTGTTTTTT.

The gene calls are TRBV29-1 and TRBJ1-4; possibly TRBD1 for D (6 bases). Germline CDR1 reads SQVTM; CDR2 reads ANQGSEA. V dropped 7 bases and J dropped 3 bases, with 12 bases sitting between them. This CDR3 has 13 amino acids. CDR3 amino acids: CSGGAGANEKLFF. The CDR3 DNA follows: TGCAGCGGAGGGGCAGGGGCTAATGAAAAACTGTTTTTT.

The chain joins TRBV28 to TRBJ2-5, with D tentatively TRBD2 (5 bases). CDR3 length: 13 amino acids. The germline V and J ends were trimmed by 6 bases and 5 bases, with 13 bases remaining between them. Germline lookup yields CDR1 MDHEN and CDR2 SYDVKM. The CDR3 DNA is TGTGCCAGCAGCCTAGGAGGCTTGGAGACCCAGTACTTC. Translation gives CASSLGGLETQYF.

The rearrangement joins TRBV5-1 to TRBJ2-1; 12 bases are a match to TRBD2. This CDR3 is built from 16 residues. V dropped 0 bases and J dropped 5; count of bases not matched to a gene: 3. Germline V gene data show CDR1 as SGHRS and CDR2 as YFSETQ. The CDR3 sequence: CASSLATSGGHNEQFF. In nucleotides, the CDR3 is TGCGCCAGCAGCTTGGCTACTAGCGGGGGGCACAATGAGCAGTTCTTC.

V usage is TRBV27 and J usage is TRBJ1-5; D remains ambiguous. V was pared by 5 bases and J by 2 bases, with 10 bases between. This CDR3 is 14 amino acids long. Germline V gene lookup returns CDR1 MNHEY and CDR2 SMNVEV (reference sequence). The CDR3, as DNA: TGTGCCAGCAGTCTGACTGATGGCAATCAGCCCCAGCATTTT. It yields the protein CASSLTDGNQPQHF.

This chain links TRBV7-3 with TRBJ2-3, with TRBD2 matching over 7 bases. CDR1 and CDR2 (germline): SGHTA, FQGTGA. The CDR3 has 13 amino acids. V lost 5 bases to trimming and J lost 7 bases; unmatched junction nucleotides: 6. CDR3 nucleotide sequence: TGTGCCAGCAGCGCGGGACTACATAATACGCAGTATTTT. Translation gives CASSAGLHNTQYF.

The CDR3 nucleotides read TGCGCCAGCAGTGAGGGTAGGACAGGGAAATATAATTCACCCCTCCACTTT. It encodes CASSEGRTGKYNSPLHF. The chain recombines TRBV10-2 with TRBJ1-6; 8 nucleotides align to TRBD1. This CDR3 is 17 amino acids long. Germline CDR1 WSHSY, CDR2 SAAADI. Trimming removed 2 bases from V and 4 bases from J; junction bases left unmatched: 7.

This clone showed up just a few times. The chain links TRBV5-1 to TRBJ2-1, with D perhaps matching TRBD1 (5 bases). The CDR3 runs 15 residues. Trimming stripped 3 bases from V and 2 bases from J, with 12 bases between. Germline-derived CDR1 and CDR2 are SGHRS and YFSETQ. The CDR3 DNA sequence: TGCGCCAGCAGCTGGACCCAGGGCGCCTACAATGAGCAGTTCTTC. It encodes CASSWTQGAYNEQFF.

V gene TRBV7-3 combines with J gene TRBJ2-1, with D perhaps matching TRBD1 (6 bases). This CDR3 comprises 14 residues. CDR1 SGHTA and CDR2 FQGTGA come from the germline V gene. V lost 5 bases and J 5 bases, leaving 13 bases between the germline ends. The CDR3 DNA reads TGTGCCAGCAGCCCTCAAGGACAGAACAATGAGCAGTTCTTC. Its translation: CASSPQGQNNEQFF.

V gene TRBV6-1 combines with J gene TRBJ1-2, with TRBD1 matching over 9 bases. The CDR3 spans 17 residues. Trimming cost V 3 bases and J 4 bases; bases outside gene matches: 12. Looked up from germline, CDR1 is MNHNS and CDR2 is SASEGT. For the CDR3, the DNA is TGTGCCAGCAGTGACGACAGGGGGGCTAACTATTTCTATGGCTACACCTTC. Translating gives CASSDDRGANYFYGYTF.

The J gene is TRBJ1-6, the V gene TRBV5-8; a possible D gene is TRBD1 (5 bases). V shed 2 bases and J shed 10 bases, with 16 bases lying between them. Germline assignment: CDR1 SGHTS and CDR2 YDEGEE. The CDR3 spans 15 residues. In DNA, the CDR3 is TGTGCCAGCAGCTTCGGGGGGTTACCCTGGTCACCCCTCCACTTT. Translating it yields CASSFGGLPWSPLHF.

The chain employs TRBV9 and TRBJ1-3, with D perhaps TRBD1 (5 bases). V was pared by 1 base and J by 0 bases, with 11 bases between. This CDR3 is 16 amino acids long. Germline V gene lookup returns CDR1 SGDLS and CDR2 YYNGEE. CDR3 in DNA: TGTGCCAGCAGCGTATCCGGACACCTCTCTGGAAACACCATATATTTT. Translation gives CASSVSGHLSGNTIYF.

The chain carries TRBV6-5 and TRBJ1-6; D possibly corresponds to TRBD1 (6 bases). This CDR3 is 13 amino acids long. V lost 7 bases and J 8 bases, leaving 12 bases between the germline ends. Germline-derived CDR1 and CDR2 are MNHEY and SVGAGI. DNA for the CDR3: TGTGCCAGCATAAGAGAGGGGGATTCACCCCTCCACTTT. The encoded protein is CASIREGDSPLHF.

The gene calls are TRBV4-2 and TRBJ1-4; tentatively, D is TRBD1 (6 bases). V dropped 0 bases and J dropped 7 bases, with 9 bases sitting between them. The CDR3 length is 14 residues. From germline, CDR1 is LGHNA and CDR2 YNFKEQ. CDR3 sequence reads: CASSQDTGFEKLFF. The DNA of the CDR3 is TGTGCCAGCAGCCAAGATACAGGGTTTGAAAAACTGTTTTTT.

CDR3 loop: CSVGTTGELFF. The CDR3 nucleotides are TGCAGCGTCGGGACAACCGGGGAGCTGTTTTTT. The J gene is TRBJ2-2, the V gene TRBV29-1, with D possibly matching TRBD1 (6 bases). The V gene's germline CDR1 is SQVTM and CDR2 ANQGSEA. Trimming left V 6 bases short and J 5 bases short, with 7 bases between. This CDR3 is 11 amino acids long.

This rearrangement joins TRBV24-1 to TRBJ2-5; 9 bases map to TRBD2. The germline gives CDR1 KGHDR, CDR2 SFDVKD. The CDR3 is 16 amino acids. V lost 3 bases to trimming and J lost 5 bases; unmatched junction nucleotides: 9. CDR3 coding DNA: TGTGCCACCAGTGATCCTATAGCGGGAGAATTGGAGACCCAGTACTTC. Residues: CATSDPIAGELETQYF.

About this clone itself: A junction end diverges from the germline sequence, so it may reflect a read error. The chain links TRBV19 to TRBJ1-1; possible D gene TRBD1, 6 bases. The CDR3 extends over 14 amino acids. CDR1 and CDR2 from the germline V gene are LNHDA and SQIVND (reference sequence). The chain's CDR3 is CASSMSGVKTEAFF. The CDR3 region has the DNA TGTGCCAGTAGTATGTCAGGGGTGAAGACTGAAGCTTTCTTT. The full variable domain, in which reference TRBV19 and TRBJ1-1 provide the parts outside the CDR3, is DGGITQSPKYLFRKEGQNVTLSCEQNLNHDAMYWYRQDPGQGLRLIYYSQIVNDFQKGDIAEGYSVSREKKESFPLTVTSAQKNPTAFYLCASSMSGVKTEAFFGQGTRLTVV.

The chain joins TRBV28 to TRBJ1-2; 7 nucleotides line up with TRBD1. V lost 7 bases and J lost 2; bases outside the gene matches: 7. The CDR3 totals 14 residues. Germline V gene lookup returns CDR1 MDHEN and CDR2 SYDVKM. This CDR3 reads CASTLGQKNYGYTF. CDR3 in DNA: TGTGCCAGCACCCTGGGACAGAAAAACTATGGCTACACCTTC.

The CDR3 DNA reads TGTGCCAGCAGCATAGGGGTCGGGGTGCCGAACACCATATATTTT. Protein: CASSIGVGVPNTIYF. J is TRBJ1-3 and V is TRBV7-9; D might be TRBD1 (5 bases). The CDR3 totals 15 residues. Deletions cut 5 bases from V and 7 bases from J, with 18 bases between. CDR1 and CDR2 from the germline V gene are SEHNR and FQNEAQ (reference sequence).

This clone was picked up one time. The rearrangement uses TRBV19 and TRBJ2-3, with a weak D call TRBD2 (6 bases). Germline loops: CDR1 LNHDA, CDR2 SQIVND (reference sequence). Trimming left V 5 bases short and J 6 bases short, with 18 bases between. The CDR3 length is 15 residues. The CDR3 loop is CASSPLGLAGDTQYF. Written as DNA, the CDR3 is TGTGCCAGTAGTCCTCTCGGCCTTGCGGGGGATACGCAGTATTTT. Filled out from reference TRBV19 and TRBJ2-3, the complete variable domain reads DGGITQSPKYLFRKEGQNVTLSCEQNLNHDAMYWYRQDPGQGLRLIYYSQIVNDFQKGDIAEGYSVSREKKESFPLTVTSAQKNPTAFYLCASSPLGLAGDTQYFGPGTRLTVL.

This clone came up once. The gene calls are TRBV24-1 and TRBJ2-7; D is uncertain. Germline V gene lookup returns CDR1 KGHDR and CDR2 SFDVKD. Trimming stripped 3 bases from V and 4 bases from J, with 9 bases between. The CDR3 loop spans 13 amino acids. DNA for the CDR3: TGTGCCACCAGTGATCCTCTCACTTACGAGCAGTACTTC. It encodes CATSDPLTYEQYF.

The gene calls are TRBV30 and TRBJ2-5, with unresolved D. The germline V gene encodes CDR1 GTSNPN and CDR2 SVGIG (reference sequence). CDR3 length equals 15 residues. V dropped 0 bases and J dropped 4 bases, with 15 bases sitting between them. DNA for the CDR3: TGTGCCTGGAGTGTAGTGGGCTACCGGATAGAGACCCAGTACTTC. Its translation: CAWSVVGYRIETQYF. The full variable domain, with the rest looked up from reference TRBV30 and TRBJ2-5, is SQTIHQWPATLVQPVGSPLSLECTVEGTSNPNLYWYRQAAGRGLQLLFYSVGIGQISSEVPQNLSASRPQDRQFILSSKKLLLSDSGFYLCAWSVVGYRIETQYFGPGTRLLVL.

The chain joins TRBV4-2 to TRBJ1-4, with unresolved D. The CDR3 length is 13 residues. V gave up 0 bases and J gave up 6 bases, with 5 bases separating them. Germline CDR1 reads LGHNA; CDR2 reads YNFKEQ. As DNA, the CDR3 is TGTGCCAGCAGCCAAGATTCAGATGAAAAACTGTTTTTT. Its protein product is CASSQDSDEKLFF.

The rearrangement links TRBV7-9 to TRBJ2-1; TRBD2 matches 14 bases. This CDR3 is built from 16 residues. Unmatched junction bases numbered 9, after V lost 5 bases and J lost 9 bases. Germline CDR1 reads SEHNR; CDR2 reads FQNEAQ (reference sequence). CDR3 DNA: TGTGCCAGCAGCGGGATCAGACTAGCGGGAGGGATTGAGCAGTTCTTC. This gives the protein CASSGIRLAGGIEQFF.